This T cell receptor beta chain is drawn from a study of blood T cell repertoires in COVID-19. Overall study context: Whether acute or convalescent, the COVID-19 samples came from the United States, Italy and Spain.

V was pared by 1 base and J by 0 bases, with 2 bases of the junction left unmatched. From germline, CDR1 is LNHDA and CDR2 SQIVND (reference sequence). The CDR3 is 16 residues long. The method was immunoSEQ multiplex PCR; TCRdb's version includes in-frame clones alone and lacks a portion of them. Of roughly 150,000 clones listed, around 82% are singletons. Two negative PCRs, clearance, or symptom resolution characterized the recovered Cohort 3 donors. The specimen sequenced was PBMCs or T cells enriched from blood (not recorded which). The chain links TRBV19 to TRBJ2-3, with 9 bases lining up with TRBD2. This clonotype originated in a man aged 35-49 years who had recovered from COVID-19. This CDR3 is CASSIVSGGSTDTQYF. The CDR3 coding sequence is TGTGCCAGTAGTATAGTTAGCGGGGGAAGCACAGATACGCAGTATTTT.